This T cell receptor (beta chain) was identified during a study of beta chain features in type 1 diabetes. Overall study results and limits: Insertions were fewer and deletions more numerous at VDJ junctions in type 1 diabetes patients. Among patients with Type 1 diabetes, TCRB CDR3s were moderately but significantly shorter in every one of the four CD4+ subsets.

V shed 3 bases and J 8 bases; nucleotides not matched to a gene: 4. CDR3 length: 13 amino acids. Germline-derived CDR1 and CDR2 are MDHEN and SYDVKM. Concerning this clone itself: Its antigen is undetermined.

The whole isolated RNA underwent reverse transcription, so sequencing captured expressed TCRB transcripts. Profiling relied on immunoSEQ multiplex PCR, and the TCRdb table lists in-frame clones only, not all of them. Here the sample spans 150,000 or so clones, roughly 53% being singletons. Sequencing was carried out using Tregs from blood. This rearrangement joins TRBV28 to TRBJ2-1; 7 bases fit TRBD1. This receptor was identified in a man between 18 and 35 years old in good health. The CDR3 protein is CASSFGQVHEQFF. The CDR3 DNA sequence: TGTGCCAGCAGTTTCGGACAGGTCCATGAGCAGTTCTTC.